This T cell receptor (beta chain) was sequenced during a study of blood T cell repertoires in COVID-19. The CDR3 runs 10 residues. CDR1 and CDR2 (germline): KGHDR, SFDVKD. The V gene lost 7 bases and the J gene lost 7 bases, with 7 bases spanning the gap. The table lists this clone with a count of one. TCRdb's table, derived via immunoSEQ multiplex PCR, lists solely in-frame clones and lacks some. The profile covers about 230,000 clones, with approximately 88% appearing a single time and 2% to 2.5% taken by the ten largest. The clonotype comes from a woman between 35 and 50 years old with acute COVID-19. The source material was PBMCs or T cells enriched from blood (not recorded which). The chain couples TRBV24-1 to TRBJ2-7, with D uncertain. CDR3 sequence reads: CATRYEEQYF. DNA of the CDR3: TGTGCCACCAGGTACGAGGAGCAGTACTTC.